Here is one TCR beta chain with its context. Its target is unknown. Germline loops: CDR1 SNHLY, CDR2 FYNNEI. The CDR3 loop spans 18 amino acids. Trimming left V 1 base short and J 7 bases short, with 25 bases between. The data were taken from a study of cytomegalovirus exposure and HLA in healthy donors. Study information: The platform used for the 95 to 150 validation repertoires matched that of the 600 to 800 first-cohort repertoires, a later analysis reported. Study findings and constraints: Cytomegalovirus-associated TCR beta chains were listed, numbering 150 to 200.

Assay: immunoSEQ multiplex PCR; the TCRdb copy retains only in-frame clones and omits some. Among 59,000 or so clones listed, nearly 90% were seen once. Specimen: PBMCs. The genes are TRBV2 and TRBJ2-5; possibly TRBD1 for D (5 bases). The clonotype originates from a woman aged 18-35 years in good health and CMV-seronegative. CDR3 coding DNA: TGTGCCAGCAGTGAAGTTGGTTCCGGCAGGGCCGGTGGCGGGACCCAGTACTTC. Translated, it gives CASSEVGSGRAGGGTQYF.